This TCR beta chain stems from a study of blood T cell repertoires in COVID-19. Overall study context: Both acute and convalescent COVID-19 samples were obtained from the United States, Italy and Spain. Sample material is recorded as cDNA or gDNA derived from T cells, B-cell-depleted T cells, or PBMCs.

Original handling: By means of reference gene primer amplification, nucleated cell counts were estimated. Produced via immunoSEQ multiplex PCR; TCRdb's table is partial and in-frame only. V, J and clone size derive from that table, while D and trimming were established from the DNA sequence. The table has around 250,000 clones, roughly 84% seen once. The CDR3 totals 19 residues. Germline CDR1 and CDR2: SNHLY and FYNNEI. The J segment lost 4 bases and the V segment lost 1 base, leaving 18 bases of the junction unmatched. The sequenced sample was PBMCs or T cells enriched from blood (not recorded which). The chain uses TRBV2 and TRBJ2-7, with 8 bases identical to TRBD1. The origin of this receptor is a woman aged 50 to 65 who had been exposed to COVID-19. The DNA for the CDR3 is TGTGCCAGCAGTGAAGGAAGGGGGACAGGAATGACGTCTGGGTACGAGCAGTACTTC. This sequence encodes CASSEGRGTGMTSGYEQYF.